This is a list of T cell receptor beta chains from one sample in a study of technical replicates of blood from several donors. TCRdb's table, derived via immunoSEQ multiplex PCR, lists solely in-frame clones and lacks some. Of about 99,000 clones in the sample, approximately 95% were seen once. The sequencing sample was made of T cells isolated from PBMCs. All receptors come from a human donor in good health. Both conserved end residues are part of each CDR3. A D gene is named only where the DNA matches it firmly. Expanded clones get a size class; other rows say once, few or many, or leave the size out.

CASSDRGRGDPLHF,TGTGCCAGCAGTGACAGGGGCCGGGGGGATCCCCTCCACTTT,TRBJ1-6,.,14,TRBV6-4,.
CASSISWGEDTEAFF,TGTGCCAGTAGTATATCATGGGGGGAGGACACTGAAGCTTTCTTT,TRBJ1-1,.,15,TRBV19,.
CSVGTSGIGEQFF,TGCAGCGTTGGGACTAGCGGGATTGGTGAGCAGTTCTTC,TRBJ2-1,TRBD2,13,TRBV29-1,.
CASYMAGSYEQYF,TGTGCCAGTTACATGGCAGGCTCCTACGAGCAGTACTTC,TRBJ2-7,.,13,TRBV28,.
CASSSPGTSGIDEQYF,TGTGCCAGCAGTTCACCAGGGACTAGCGGGATAGACGAGCAGTACTTC,TRBJ2-7,TRBD2,16,TRBV28,.
CASSAQGYEQYF,TGTGCCAGCAGTGCTCAGGGATACGAGCAGTACTTC,TRBJ2-7,.,12,TRBV25-1,.
CASSLGPTGSTYNEQFF,TGTGCCAGCAGCTTAGGACCCACAGGGTCCACCTACAATGAGCAGTTCTTC,TRBJ2-1,.,17,TRBV11-2,.
CVSSFRGSSYEQYF,TGTGTCAGCAGCTTTCGCGGGAGCTCCTACGAGCAGTACTTC,TRBJ2-7,TRBD2,14,TRBV7-9,.
CASSLRDRGSYEQYF,TGTGCCAGCAGTTTACGGGACAGGGGCTCCTACGAGCAGTACTTC,TRBJ2-7,TRBD1,15,TRBV6-5,few
CASGGLDRYEQYF,TGCGCCAGCGGTGGGCTAGATCGCTACGAGCAGTACTTC,TRBJ2-7,.,13,TRBV10-2,.
CASGLAGTYNEQFF,TGTGCCAGCGGGCTAGCGGGAACGTACAATGAGCAGTTCTTC,TRBJ2-1,TRBD2,14,TRBV2,.
CASSLELAGPPGYNEQFF,TGTGCCAGCAGCCTCGAACTAGCGGGACCTCCAGGGTACAATGAGCAGTTCTTC,TRBJ2-1,TRBD2,18,TRBV14,.
CASSQGQATDTQYF,TGCGCCAGCAGCCAAGGACAGGCCACAGATACGCAGTATTTT,TRBJ2-3,TRBD1,14,TRBV5-1,.
CASSQPEPGQGDLFEAFF,TGCGCCAGCAGCCAACCTGAACCGGGACAGGGGGACCTATTTGAAGCTTTCTTT,TRBJ1-1,TRBD1,18,TRBV4-1,.
CSVLVNGLIHEQYF,TGCAGCGTTCTCGTTAACGGACTAATACACGAGCAGTACTTC,TRBJ2-7,.,14,TRBV29-1,.
CASSDSTVSNQPQHF,TGTGCCAGCAGTGATAGTACAGTTAGCAATCAGCCCCAGCATTTT,TRBJ1-5,.,15,TRBV2,few
CASTDTGTASYEQYF,TGTGCCAGTACCGATACCGGGACAGCCTCCTACGAGCAGTACTTC,TRBJ2-7,TRBD1,15,TRBV19,.
CASNHRNTEAFF,TGTGCCAGCAACCACAGAAACACTGAAGCTTTCTTT,TRBJ1-1,.,12,TRBV7-9,.
CASSFGFAGGPPNTQYF,TGTGCCAGCAGCTTTGGTTTTGCGGGAGGCCCACCTAATACGCAGTATTTT,TRBJ2-3,TRBD2,17,TRBV7-9,.
CASSQGGLHYGYTF,TGTGCCAGCAGCCAGGGGGGCCTGCACTATGGCTACACCTTC,TRBJ1-2,TRBD1,14,TRBV6-1,.
CASSSTSGSSYNEQFF,TGTGCCAGCAGCTCCACTAGCGGGAGCTCTTACAATGAGCAGTTCTTC,TRBJ2-1,TRBD2,16,TRBV11-2,.
CASSGGGGADNEQFF,TGCGCCAGCAGTGGGGGGGGAGGAGCGGACAATGAGCAGTTCTTC,TRBJ2-1,TRBD2,15,TRBV10-1,.
CASSPDRAYGYTF,TGTGCCAGCAGCCCCGACAGGGCCTATGGCTACACCTTC,TRBJ1-2,TRBD1,13,TRBV5-4,.
CASSPFGTGETYGYTF,TGTGCCAGCAGTCCTTTCGGGACAGGGGAAACCTATGGCTACACCTTC,TRBJ1-2,TRBD1,16,TRBV6-6,.
CASVRGYTIYF,TGTGCCAGCGTAAGGGGGTACACCATATATTTT,TRBJ1-3,.,11,TRBV28,.
CASSRVAGGTDTQYF,TGCGCCAGCAGCCGTGTCGCGGGGGGAACAGATACGCAGTATTTT,TRBJ2-3,TRBD2,15,TRBV4-1,.
CASIEPGQGGYEQYF,TGTGCCAGCATTGAACCTGGACAGGGTGGCTACGAGCAGTACTTC,TRBJ2-7,TRBD1,15,TRBV6-1,.
CASSSPSASEYTDTQYF,TGTGCCAGCAGTTCCCCTTCAGCTAGCGAATACACAGATACGCAGTATTTT,TRBJ2-3,.,17,TRBV28,once
CASSRTGVSTEAFF,TGTGCCAGCAGCCGAACAGGTGTTTCCACTGAAGCTTTCTTT,TRBJ1-1,.,14,TRBV14,.
CASSEGVETGELFF,TGTGCCAGCAGTGAGGGGGTGGAAACCGGGGAGCTGTTTTTT,TRBJ2-2,.,14,TRBV9,.
CASSLTSGGSGYNEQFF,TGTGCCAGCAGCTTAACCTCAGGGGGCAGTGGCTACAATGAGCAGTTCTTC,TRBJ2-1,TRBD1,17,TRBV7-3,.
CASSFGTPTDTQYF,TGTGCCAGCAGTTTCGGGACACCTACAGATACGCAGTATTTT,TRBJ2-3,.,14,TRBV27,.
CASSLETGSNQPQHF,TGTGCCAGCAGCTTAGAGACAGGGAGCAATCAGCCCCAGCATTTT,TRBJ1-5,TRBD1,15,TRBV7-8,.
CASKKGTSGTPYNEQFF,TGTGCCAGTAAAAAAGGGACTAGCGGGACCCCCTACAATGAGCAGTTCTTC,TRBJ2-1,TRBD2,17,TRBV19,.
CASSERQDRGYSPLHF,TGTGCCAGCAGTGAAAGACAGGACAGAGGATATTCACCCCTCCACTTT,TRBJ1-6,.,16,TRBV6-1,.
CASSILAGGSYEQYF,TGTGCCAGTAGTATACTAGCGGGAGGGTCCTACGAGCAGTACTTC,TRBJ2-7,TRBD2,15,TRBV19,.
CASSPSGSVRFF,TGTGCCAGTAGTCCTAGCGGGTCCGTCCGGTTCTTC,TRBJ2-1,TRBD2,12,TRBV19,once
CASSFAPDRGGNEQFF,TGTGCCAGCAGTTTCGCCCCGGACAGGGGGGGGAATGAGCAGTTCTTC,TRBJ2-1,TRBD1,16,TRBV6-5,.
CASSPRDNFYEQYF,TGTGCCAGCAGTCCCCGGGACAACTTCTACGAGCAGTACTTC,TRBJ2-7,.,14,TRBV11-2,.
CASSQQGTYEQYF,TGTGCCAGCAGCCAACAGGGGACCTACGAGCAGTACTTC,TRBJ2-7,TRBD1,13,TRBV7-9,.
CASSFPPAGRGLYNEQFF,TGTGCCAGCAGTTTTCCCCCAGCCGGCAGGGGGCTCTACAATGAGCAGTTCTTC,TRBJ2-1,TRBD1,18,TRBV28,.
CASSLGGTPNYGYTF,TGTGCCAGCAGCTTAGGGGGGACACCCAACTATGGCTACACCTTC,TRBJ1-2,.,15,TRBV11-2,.
CAISEPIGLAVLSGANVLTF,TGTGCCATCAGTGAGCCAATAGGCCTAGCGGTCCTCTCTGGGGCCAACGTCCTGACTTTC,TRBJ2-6,TRBD2,20,TRBV10-3,.
CASSVLSGGSYEQYF,TGTGCCAGCAGCGTATTGTCGGGAGGGAGTTACGAGCAGTACTTC,TRBJ2-7,TRBD2,15,TRBV9,.
CASSAEDRGREQYF,TGTGCCAGCAGCGCCGAAGACAGGGGGCGCGAGCAGTACTTC,TRBJ2-7,TRBD1,14,TRBV5-5,.
CASSLESGATNEKLFF,TGTGCCAGCAGCTTAGAGTCAGGCGCAACTAATGAAAAACTGTTTTTT,TRBJ1-4,.,16,TRBV7-8,.
CASQTRPDTQYF,TGTGCCAGCCAGACTAGGCCGGATACGCAGTATTTT,TRBJ2-3,.,12,TRBV2,.
CASSYESNEQFF,TGTGCCAGCAGTTACGAGTCCAATGAGCAGTTCTTC,TRBJ2-1,.,12,TRBV28,.